The present T cell receptor (beta chain) was sequenced within a study of Ad26.COV2.S vaccination and SARS-CoV-2 variants. Turning to the study itself: By the intramuscular route, Ad26.COV2.S was given once, or twice 56 days apart.

Using immunoSEQ multiplex PCR, the repertoire was profiled, and TCRdb retains in-frame clones only, with some absent. The sample has about 350,000 clones; 80% to 90% are singletons. As concerns this clone: This sample also contains other DNA sequences that code for the same CDR3.

Stated treatment: about 20 received Ad26.COV2.S at low or high dose, single or two shots; several received placebo; per-sample allocation not given. Each sample was drawn 63 days after the first injection (of vaccine or placebo). Sequenced material: peripheral blood, taken in a trial of Ad26.COV2.S vaccine versus placebo. The sequence was obtained from a person between 18 and 65 years old who received the Ad26.COV2.S COVID-19 vaccine or a placebo.

The CDR3: CASRASSYEQYF. CDR3 in DNA: TGTGCCAGCAGGGCGAGCTCCTACGAGCAGTACTTC. This chain uses TRBV28 with TRBJ2-7; D not certain. This CDR3 spans 12 amino acids. Per the germline V gene, CDR1 is MDHEN and CDR2 is SYDVKM. V was clipped by 6 bases and J by 0 bases, with 6 bases between them.